The 21 T cell receptor beta chains given below trace back to one sample, sequenced in a study of blood T cell repertoires in COVID-19. The table came from immunoSEQ multiplex PCR; TCRdb's copy has only in-frame clones and leaves some out. The data hold 68,000 or so clones, with roughly 87% observed a single time. Sequencing used peripheral blood. The receptor set was obtained from a man between 50 and 59 years old with COVID-19, enrolled during active disease.

The sample holds one count of this clone. The CDR3 loop reads CAWSVDNYNEQFF. The CDR3 DNA reads TGTGCCTGGAGTGTGGACAACTACAATGAGCAGTTCTTC. The chain joins TRBV30 to TRBJ2-1; a weak D match, TRBD1 (5 bases). Trimming shortened V by 0 bases and J by 3 bases, and 6 bases separated the two germline ends. In germline, CDR1 is GTSNPN, CDR2 SVGIG (reference sequence). CDR3 length equals 13 residues. The full variable domain, with the rest looked up from reference TRBV30 and TRBJ2-1, is SQTIHQWPATLVQPVGSPLSLECTVEGTSNPNLYWYRQAAGRGLQLLFYSVGIGQISSEVPQNLSASRPQDRQFILSSKKLLLSDSGFYLCAWSVDNYNEQFFGPGTRLTVL.

The chain links TRBV4-2 to TRBJ1-2; D is unclear. Trimming cost V 0 bases and J 1 base, with 12 bases left between them. Germline lookup yields CDR1 LGHNA and CDR2 YNFKEQ. The CDR3 is 16 residues long. The CDR3 is CASSQEGTARNYGYTF. Here the CDR3 DNA reads TGTGCCAGCAGCCAAGAGGGCACAGCTCGTAACTATGGCTACACCTTC.

The chain employs TRBV21-1 and TRBJ2-5; TRBD1 is the table's D call and was not checked against the DNA. TRBV21-1 is tagged as a pseudogene. The CDR3 runs 16 residues. CDR3 coding DNA: TGTGCCAGCAGCCCCCGGACAGGGGGTTACCAAGAGACCCAGTACTTC. It yields the protein CASSPRTGGYQETQYF.

The chain has TRBV27 and TRBJ1-6; 7 nucleotides align to TRBD1. V lost 5 bases to trimming and J lost 6 bases; unmatched junction nucleotides: 4. The CDR3 is made up of 14 amino acids. Per the germline V gene, CDR1 is MNHEY and CDR2 is SMNVEV (reference sequence). Here the CDR3 DNA reads TGTGCCAGCAGTCCCGGGGACAGTAATTCACCCCTCCACTTT. This gives the protein CASSPGDSNSPLHF.

This chain uses TRBV28 with TRBJ1-4; 10 bases line up with TRBD1. The germline CDR1 and CDR2 sequences are MDHEN and SYDVKM. The CDR3 extends over 14 amino acids. J gave up 8 bases and V 5 bases, and 5 bases lay outside the gene matches. In DNA form, the CDR3 reads TGTGCCAGCAGTGATAGACAGGGGGCGGAAAAACTGTTTTTT. Its translation: CASSDRQGAEKLFF.

V gene TRBV6-4 combines with J gene TRBJ2-1; 11 bases agree with TRBD1. Trimming removed 2 bases from V and 8 bases from J; junction bases left unmatched: 5. CDR3 size: 15 residues. Germline CDR1 MRHNA, CDR2 SNTAGT. The CDR3 loop reads CASSDGTGGRDEQFF. CDR3 bases: TGTGCCAGCAGTGACGGGACAGGGGGAAGGGATGAGCAGTTCTTC.

The gene calls are TRBV28 and TRBJ2-7; 10 bases align to TRBD1. Trimming at V came to 4 bases and at J to 5 bases, leaving 8 bases not matched to a gene. Germline CDR1 MDHEN, CDR2 SYDVKM. The CDR3 covers 15 residues. The CDR3, as DNA: TGTGCCAGCAGTTCCCCTCCGACAGGGGGCGACGAGCAGTACTTC. It is translated as CASSSPPTGGDEQYF.

The chain combines TRBV7-8 with TRBJ1-5; D remains unclear. Germline V CDR1 and CDR2: SGHVS, FQNEAQ. The ends were cut back, 1 base at V and 4 bases at J, with 11 bases in the middle. This CDR3 is built from 15 residues. The DNA for the CDR3 is TGTGCCAGCAGCTTAGTCGAGGGCCGGAATCAGCCCCAGCATTTT. This sequence encodes CASSLVEGRNQPQHF.

The chain couples TRBV2 to TRBJ2-3, with D uncertain. The germline gives CDR1 SNHLY, CDR2 FYNNEI. This CDR3 has 14 amino acids. Trimming pared 3 bases from V and 1 base from J, leaving 8 bases between. CDR3 nucleotides: TGTGCCAGCAGTGAGGCCGCGGGCACAGATACGCAGTATTTT. As protein: CASSEAAGTDTQYF.

The gene calls are TRBV5-1 and TRBJ2-2, with 8 bases fitting TRBD1. Germline CDR1 reads SGHRS; CDR2 reads YFSETQ. CDR3 length equals 14 residues. V lost 5 bases and J lost 4; bases outside the gene matches: 4. The chain's CDR3 is CASSSGGGTGELFF. CDR3 bases: TGCGCCAGCAGTTCAGGGGGCGGCACCGGGGAGCTGTTTTTT.

V usage is TRBV4-1 and J usage is TRBJ2-3; 8 nucleotides line up with TRBD2. CDR1 and CDR2 from the germline V gene are MGHRA and YSYEKL. With V trimmed by 2 bases and J by 0 bases, 7 bases remained unmatched. This CDR3 spans 17 amino acids. CDR3 region: CASSQPLASGSTDTQYF. For the CDR3, the DNA is TGCGCCAGCAGCCAACCCCTGGCTAGCGGGAGCACAGATACGCAGTATTTT.

In DNA form, the CDR3 reads TGTGCCAGCAGTCCGTCGACAGGGGCCGGCTACACCTTC. Protein product: CASSPSTGAGYTF. V usage is TRBV12-3 or TRBV12-4 and J usage is TRBJ1-2; 8 bases map to TRBD1. V gave up 5 bases and J gave up 8 bases; unmatched junction bases: 7. CDR3 length equals 13 residues.

The chain is built from TRBV6-2 or TRBV6-3 and TRBJ2-7; TRBD2 matches 7 bases. The ends lost 0 bases at V and 3 bases at J; junction bases unmatched: 8. Germline V CDR1 and CDR2: MNHEY, SVGEGT. The CDR3 has 16 residues. The CDR3 protein is CASSYSMALADYEQYF. CDR3 coding DNA: TGTGCCAGCAGTTACTCGATGGCTCTAGCGGACTACGAGCAGTACTTC.

The V gene is TRBV11-2, the J gene TRBJ2-5; TRBD1 might be the D (6 bases). With 3 bases removed from V and 2 bases from J, the gap between germline ends came to 10 bases. Germline CDR1 and CDR2: SGHAT and FQNNGV. This CDR3 is 14 amino acids long. CDR3 amino acids: CASSFAGQQETQYF. CDR3 DNA: TGTGCCAGCAGCTTCGCCGGACAGCAAGAGACCCAGTACTTC.

The chain couples TRBV7-3 to TRBJ1-4, with 9 positions matching TRBD1. Germline assignment: CDR1 SGHTA and CDR2 FQGTGA. Trimming at V came to 6 bases and at J to 8 bases, leaving 4 bases not matched to a gene. The CDR3 covers 13 residues. The CDR3 is CASSKGTGEKLFF. The CDR3 DNA reads as TGTGCCAGCAGTAAAGGGACAGGGGAAAAACTGTTTTTT.

The chain is built from TRBV5-1 and TRBJ2-7; 7 bases agree with TRBD2. Germline lookup yields CDR1 SGHRS and CDR2 YFSETQ. This CDR3 region has 15 residues. The V segment lost 0 bases and the J segment 3 bases; nucleotides outside the gene matches: 6. The CDR3 reads CASSLAREPFYEQYF. Written as DNA, the CDR3 is TGCGCCAGCAGCTTGGCGCGGGAGCCTTTCTACGAGCAGTACTTC. The entire variable domain, with the rest obtained from reference TRBV5-1 and TRBJ2-7, is as follows: KAGVTQTPRYLIKTRGQQVTLSCSPISGHRSVSWYQQTPGQGLQFLFEYFSETQRNKGNFPGRFSGRQFSNSRSEMNVSTLELGDSALYLCASSLAREPFYEQYFGPGTRLTVT.

V and J are TRBV9 and TRBJ2-7; 7 bases are shared with TRBD1. With V trimmed by 8 bases and J by 2 bases, 13 bases remained unmatched. Germline values: CDR1 SGDLS, CDR2 YYNGEE. CDR3 length: 15 residues. The CDR3 DNA is TGTGCCAGGACAGGGAACGAGCCCACCCCCTACGAGCAGTACTTC. Protein sequence: CARTGNEPTPYEQYF.

The rearrangement joins TRBV5-4 to TRBJ1-1; 9 positions agree with TRBD1. Per the germline V gene, CDR1 is SGHNT and CDR2 is YYREEE (reference sequence). The J segment lost 4 bases and the V segment lost 4 bases, leaving 5 bases of the junction unmatched. The CDR3 runs 14 residues. The CDR3 region has the DNA TGTGCCAGCAGCCAGGACAGGGGAGGCACTGAAGCTTTCTTT. Its translation: CASSQDRGGTEAFF.

This chain connects TRBV2 to TRBJ1-1, with TRBD1 matching over 10 bases. With V trimmed by 7 bases and J by 4 bases, 9 bases remained unmatched. The CDR3 is 15 amino acids. Looked up from germline, CDR1 is SNHLY and CDR2 is FYNNEI. The CDR3 nucleotides read TGTGCCAGCACTGATCCTAGGACAGGGGGCACTGAAGCTTTCTTT. Translating it yields CASTDPRTGGTEAFF.

This chain connects TRBV7-9 to TRBJ1-4, with TRBD1 matching 9 bases. With V trimmed by 6 bases and J by 7 bases, 9 bases remained unmatched. CDR3 length equals 15 residues. Germline lookup yields CDR1 SEHNR and CDR2 FQNEAQ (reference sequence). The CDR3 nucleotides are TGTGCCAGCAGACCGGGACAGGGTTACCCTGAAAAACTGTTTTTT. This codes for CASRPGQGYPEKLFF.

V and J are TRBV27 and TRBJ1-2; possible D gene TRBD1, 5 bases. Germline-derived CDR1 and CDR2 are MNHEY and SMNVEV (reference sequence). The germline V and J ends were trimmed by 6 bases and 5 bases, with 16 bases remaining between them. The CDR3 is made up of 14 amino acids. The CDR3 nucleotides are TGTGCCAGCAGCCCCGGGGGAAGGAGGTATGGCTACACCTTC. This translates into CASSPGGRRYGYTF.